The 21 T cell receptor beta chains presented below share a single source sample, sequenced in a study of blood T cells in healthy people across ages. Primers used in a second PCR of about 7 to 12 cycles were a sample-barcoded 5' primer and a J-beta primer mix. TCRdb re-called the 5' RACE reads through MiXCR, storing one row per CDR3 protein. This table holds 650,000 to 950,000 distinct CDR3 sequences, approximately 48% found once. The source material was blood. These receptors came from a man aged 55 to 70 in good health.

The CDR3 DNA reads as TGTGCCAGCAGTTCTACGACTAGCGCGTTCTACGAGCAGTACTTC. Its protein is CASSSTTSAFYEQYF. This chain joins TRBV6-2 or TRBV6-3 and TRBJ2-7, with 8 positions matching TRBD2. The CDR3 has 15 residues. V shed 4 bases and J 3 bases; nucleotides not matched to a gene: 8. Germline assignment: CDR1 MNHEY and CDR2 SVGEGT.

This clonotype turned up a few times. This rearrangement joins TRBV6-2 or TRBV6-3 to TRBJ2-5; TRBD2 agrees at 7 bases. The DNA end is more similar to TRBJ2-7, so the J call may be wrong. The CDR3 spans 15 residues. CDR1 is MNHEY, CDR2 SVGEGT, per germline. CDR3 coding DNA: TGTGCCAGCAGCCTTTGGGGGGGTGGAAACTACGAGCAGTACTTC. Its translation is CASSLWGGGNYEQYF.

The chain links TRBV4-3 to TRBJ2-5, with no clear D. This CDR3 comprises 16 residues. Germline-derived CDR1 and CDR2 are LGHNA and YSLEER. Trimming left V 0 bases short and J 0 bases short, with 11 bases between. CDR3 residues: CASSQEVDGNQETQYF. The CDR3 DNA sequence: TGCGCCAGCAGCCAAGAGGTTGATGGGAACCAAGAGACCCAGTACTTC.

V and J are TRBV10-2 and TRBJ2-1, with D perhaps TRBD2 (6 bases). The J call may be in error: the DNA end matches TRBJ2-7 better. The germline gives CDR1 WSHSY, CDR2 SAAADI. The CDR3 is made up of 17 amino acids. In DNA, the CDR3 is TGCGCCAGCAGTGGGAGAGGAGGGGCCAGTCCCTACAATGAGCAGTACTTC. Amino acids: CASSGRGGASPYNEQYF.

This clonotype was seen repeatedly, ten times or more. The chain uses TRBV6-2 or TRBV6-3 and TRBJ1-6; the D gene is possibly TRBD1 (5 bases). The germline V and J ends were trimmed by 7 bases and 0 bases, with 7 bases remaining between them. The length of the CDR3 is 14 residues. CDR1 is MNHEY and CDR2 is SVGEGT in the germline V gene. CDR3 nucleotide sequence: TGTGCCAGCACCGACAGCTCCTATAATTCACCCCTCCACTTT. It codes for CASTDSSYNSPLHF.

The genes are TRBV28 and TRBJ2-3, with 7 nucleotides matching TRBD2. From germline, CDR1 is MDHEN and CDR2 SYDVKM. The CDR3 extends over 16 amino acids. The junction had 12 bases not matched to a gene; V was cut back by 4 bases and J by 5 bases. CDR3 in amino acids: CASSSWVTSTKDTQYF. CDR3 DNA sequence: TGTGCCAGCAGTTCCTGGGTGACTAGCACTAAAGATACGCAGTATTTT. Combining the CDR3 with reference TRBV28 and TRBJ2-3 gives the whole variable domain DVKVTQSSRYLVKRTGEKVFLECVQDMDHENMFWYRQDPGLGLRLIYFSYDVKMKEKGDIPEGYSVSREKKERFSLILESASTNQTSMYLCASSSWVTSTKDTQYFGPGTRLTVL.

The chain employs TRBV5-1 and TRBJ2-4; D possibly corresponds to TRBD1 (6 bases). Looked up from germline, CDR1 is SGHRS and CDR2 is YFSETQ. The V gene lost 4 bases and the J gene lost 3 bases, with 14 bases spanning the gap. This CDR3 region has 15 residues. CDR3 protein: CASSITGLSKNIQYF. The CDR3 DNA reads as TGCGCCAGCAGCATAACAGGGTTAAGCAAAAACATTCAGTACTTC.

The chain carries TRBV28 and TRBJ1-5; D call uncertain. V lost 2 bases, J lost 4 bases, and 12 bases lay in between. The CDR3 is made up of 15 amino acids. Germline CDR1 and CDR2: MDHEN and SYDVKM. CDR3 bases: TGTGCCAGCAGTTTAGTAGGCAGACTAAATCAGCCCCAGCATTTT. Protein sequence: CASSLVGRLNQPQHF.

V and J are TRBV18 and TRBJ1-2, with D perhaps TRBD1 (5 bases). CDR3 length: 13 residues. Deletions cut 3 bases from V and 3 bases from J, with 8 bases between. From germline, CDR1 is KGHSH and CDR2 LQKENI. CDR3 in amino acids: CASSPETDYGYTF. The CDR3 nucleotides read TGTGCCAGCTCACCGGAGACAGACTATGGCTACACCTTC.

This clonotype was detected ten times or more. The chain combines TRBV5-1 with TRBJ2-3; 7 positions match TRBD2. The CDR3 has 19 amino acids. Trimming cost V 0 bases and J 4 bases; bases outside gene matches: 17. CDR1 and CDR2 from the germline V gene are SGHRS and YFSETQ. DNA of the CDR3: TGCGCCAGCAGCTTGGCCATTGGGAGGGGACGATACACCCCAGATACGCAGTATTTT. Translated: CASSLAIGRGRYTPDTQYF.

This clonotype was seen only a few times. V and J are TRBV24-1 and TRBJ1-2; TRBD1 matches 7 bases. Germline V lookup: CDR1 KGHDR, CDR2 SFDVKD. There are 15 residues in the CDR3. Unmatched junction bases numbered 7, after V lost 2 bases and J lost 5 bases. The CDR3 bases are TGTGCCACCAGTGATTCCACAGGGGCAGGTTATGGCTACACCTTC. This gives the protein CATSDSTGAGYGYTF.

This chain links TRBV7-3 with TRBJ2-1; unclear D gene. V was trimmed by 3 bases and J by 4 bases, leaving 13 bases between them. The length of the CDR3 is 15 residues. Germline CDR1 is SGHTA and CDR2 is FQGTGA. This CDR3 is CASSFPFRPYNEQFF. The CDR3, as DNA: TGTGCCAGCAGCTTCCCCTTTCGGCCTTACAATGAGCAGTTCTTC.

V usage is TRBV24-1 and J usage is TRBJ2-7, with 11 positions matching TRBD1. Germline CDR1 is KGHDR and CDR2 is SFDVKD. The CDR3 length is 17 residues. The V segment lost 3 bases and the J segment 3 bases; nucleotides outside the gene matches: 9. The CDR3 loop reads CATSDRTTDRGHYEQYF. The CDR3 DNA sequence: TGTGCCACCAGTGATCGGACCACGGACAGGGGGCACTACGAGCAGTACTTC.

The chain links TRBV3-1 to TRBJ1-4, with 7 nucleotides matching TRBD1. This CDR3 spans 15 amino acids. Germline V gene sequence: CDR1 LGHDT, CDR2 YNNKEL (reference sequence). V was pared by 4 bases and J by 3 bases, with 5 bases of the junction left unmatched. CDR3 in amino acids: CASSPLQGSNEKLFF. DNA for the CDR3: TGTGCCAGCAGCCCCCTACAGGGGTCTAATGAAAAACTGTTTTTT. The whole variable domain, remainder taken from reference TRBV3-1 and TRBJ1-4, is DTAVSQTPKYLVTQMGNDKSIKCEQNLGHDTMYWYKQDSKKFLKIMFSYNNKELIINETVPNRFSPKSPDKAHLNLHINSLELGDSAVYFCASSPLQGSNEKLFFGSGTQLSVL.

CDR3 nucleotides: TGCAGTGCTAGACAGGGACAGGGGATAGCCTACGAGCAGTACTTC. This encodes CSARQGQGIAYEQYF. The chain joins TRBV20-1 to TRBJ2-7, with 10 bases that match TRBD1. Germline CDR1 is DFQATT and CDR2 is SNEGSKA (reference sequence). The CDR3 has 15 residues. The J segment lost 2 bases and the V segment lost 2 bases, leaving 6 bases of the junction unmatched.

J is TRBJ2-1 and V is TRBV7-2, with D hard to call. The CDR3 is 13 amino acids. The V end was cut by 5 bases, the J end by 2 bases, with 7 bases between. CDR1 is SGHTA and CDR2 is FQGNSA in the germline V gene. This CDR3 reads CASSPSTYNEQFF. The CDR3 DNA sequence: TGTGCCAGCAGCCCATCAACCTACAATGAGCAGTTCTTC.

This clonotype appeared once. The chain uses TRBV3-1 and TRBJ1-6; no clear D gene. The CDR3 runs 13 residues. Germline V CDR1 and CDR2: LGHDT, YNNKEL (reference sequence). Trimming left V 1 base short and J 9 bases short, with 7 bases between. Here the CDR3 reads CASSQVVGSPLHF. The CDR3 nucleotides are TGTGCCAGCAGCCAAGTGGTGGGTTCACCCCTCCACTTT. Full variable domain (missing parts from reference TRBV3-1 and TRBJ1-6): DTAVSQTPKYLVTQMGNDKSIKCEQNLGHDTMYWYKQDSKKFLKIMFSYNNKELIINETVPNRFSPKSPDKAHLNLHINSLELGDSAVYFCASSQVVGSPLHFGNGTRLTVT.

Of note for this clonotype: The junction departs from the called germline gene at one end, perhaps through a read error. The chain carries TRBV2 and TRBJ2-7; no clear D gene. CDR1 and CDR2 (germline): SNHLY, FYNNEI. This CDR3 has 15 amino acids. This CDR3 reads CAGSEVETSLSEQYF. The CDR3 DNA sequence: TGTGCCGGCAGTGAAGTGGAGACCTCTCTCTCCGAGCAGTACTTC.

The chain uses TRBV20-1 and TRBJ1-6; D is unclear. V lost 5 bases to trimming and J lost 5 bases, with 16 bases between them. Looked up from germline, CDR1 is DFQATT and CDR2 is SNEGSKA (reference sequence). The CDR3 extends over 15 amino acids. This chain's CDR3 is CSARVNGRNNSPLHF. In DNA form, the CDR3 reads TGCAGTGCTCGCGTTAACGGGAGGAATAATTCACCCCTCCACTTT.

Turning to this clonotype: Mismatch with germline at one junction end may stem from a read error. V and J are TRBV27 and TRBJ2-1; D possibly corresponds to TRBD1 (5 bases). The CDR3 extends over 14 amino acids. The germline V gene has CDR1 MNHEY and CDR2 SMNVEV (reference sequence). The CDR3 sequence is CAGSFKGTYNEQFF. The CDR3 region has the DNA TGTGCCGGCAGTTTCAAGGGGACCTACAATGAGCAGTTCTTC.

The J gene is TRBJ1-1, the V gene TRBV18; maybe TRBD1 (5 bases). Per germline, CDR1 KGHSH and CDR2 LQKENI. V lost 1 base, J lost 6 bases, and 15 bases lay in between. CDR3 length: 15 residues. The chain's CDR3 is CASSPLSGSGAEAFF. The CDR3, as DNA: TGTGCCAGCTCACCACTGTCAGGGTCTGGGGCTGAAGCTTTCTTT.